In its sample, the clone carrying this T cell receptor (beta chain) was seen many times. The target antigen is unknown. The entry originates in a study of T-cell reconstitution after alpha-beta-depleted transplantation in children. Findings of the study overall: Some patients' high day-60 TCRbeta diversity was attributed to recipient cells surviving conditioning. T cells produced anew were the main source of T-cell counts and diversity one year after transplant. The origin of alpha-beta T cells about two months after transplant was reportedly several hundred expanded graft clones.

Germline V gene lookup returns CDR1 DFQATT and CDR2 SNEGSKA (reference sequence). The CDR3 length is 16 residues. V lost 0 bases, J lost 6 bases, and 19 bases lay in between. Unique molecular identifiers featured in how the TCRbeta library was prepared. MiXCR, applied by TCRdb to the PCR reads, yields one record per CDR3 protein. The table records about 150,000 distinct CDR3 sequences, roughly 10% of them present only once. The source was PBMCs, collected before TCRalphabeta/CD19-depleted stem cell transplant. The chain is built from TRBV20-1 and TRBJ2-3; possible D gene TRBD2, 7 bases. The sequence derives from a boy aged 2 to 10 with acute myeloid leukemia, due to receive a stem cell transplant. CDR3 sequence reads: CSARDLRGGLSDTQYF. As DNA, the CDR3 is TGCAGTGCTAGAGATCTAAGGGGGGGCTTGTCGGATACGCAGTATTTT.